The 32 T cell receptor beta chains in this list originate from one sample, sequenced in a study of regulatory T cells in long-lasting Graves disease. Time point: persistent/refractory GD, antithyroid drugs over 5 years with positive TRAb. The TCR library was prepared using RNA isolated from PBMCs. The authors built TCR beta libraries using iRepertoire HTBI primers and Arm-PCR of CDR3 regions. TCRdb called the multiplex PCR reads again in MiXCR, with one record for every CDR3 protein. Of about 470,000 distinct CDR3 sequences in the sample, roughly 21% were seen once. The starting material was peripheral blood mononuclear cells (PBMCs), obtained when the disease was refractory, from a patient treated with antithyroid drugs. The receptors were gathered from a female donor with Graves disease.

As to this clonotype: A much larger clone differs from this one at a single base, so this may be a read error. The gene calls are TRBV7-9 and TRBJ1-6; maybe TRBD1 (6 bases). Germline loops: CDR1 SEHNR, CDR2 FQNEAQ (reference sequence). CDR3 length: 15 residues. The V end was cut by 5 bases, the J end by 8 bases, with 16 bases between. This CDR3 is CASSNAGTFHSPLHF. Written as DNA, the CDR3 is TGTGCCAGCAGCAACGCCGGGACATTTCATTCACCCCTCCACTTT. The full variable domain, in which reference TRBV7-9 and TRBJ1-6 provide the parts outside the CDR3, is DTGVSQNPRHKITKRGQNVTFRCDPISEHNRLYWYRQTLGQGPEFLTYFQNEAQLEKSRLLSDRFSAERPKGSFSTLEIQRTEQGDSAMYLCASSNAGTFHSPLHFGNGTRLTVT.

This chain links TRBV19 with TRBJ2-2; TRBD1 aligns across 9 bases. After removal of 8 bases from V and 7 bases from J, the junction contained 11 bases not matched to a gene. This CDR3 is built from 15 residues. Germline V CDR1 and CDR2: LNHDA, SQIVND (reference sequence). The CDR3 region is CASEDRGGRSGELFF. The CDR3 bases are TGTGCCAGTGAGGACAGGGGAGGACGCAGCGGGGAGCTGTTTTTT.

The sample holds many counts of this clonotype. V gene TRBV24-1 combines with J gene TRBJ1-2; 9 nucleotides agree with TRBD1. The length of the CDR3 is 14 residues. The trim removed 4 bases at V and 4 bases at J, leaving 3 bases unmatched. CDR1 KGHDR and CDR2 SFDVKD come from the germline V gene. Written as DNA, the CDR3 is TGTGCCACCAGTGACACAGGGGGCGGCTATGGCTACACCTTC. It yields the protein CATSDTGGGYGYTF.

The chain employs TRBV7-2 and TRBJ2-7; D is unresolved. V lost 4 bases, J lost 1 base, and 8 bases lay in between. Germline V gives CDR1 SGHTA, CDR2 FQGNSA. The CDR3 has 13 amino acids. The DNA of the CDR3 is TGTACCAGCAGCTCGTTTGGTTCCTACGAGCAGTACTTC. It specifies CTSSSFGSYEQYF. Variable domain in full (rest from reference TRBV7-2 and TRBJ2-7): GAGVSQSPSNKVTEKGKDVELRCDPISGHTALYWYRQSLGQGLEFLIYFQGNSAPDKSGLPSDRFSAERTGGSVSTLTIQRTQQEDSAVYLCTSSSFGSYEQYFGPGTRLTVT.

Worth noting for this clonotype: This may be a read error, as it is one base from a much larger clone. V usage is TRBV12-3 or TRBV12-4 and J usage is TRBJ2-5; 8 bases are a match to TRBD1. The V and J ends lost 3 bases and 5 bases, in that order; junction bases with no gene match: 11. The CDR3 extends over 16 amino acids. This CDR3 is CASSFRPTGEVETQYF. In DNA, the CDR3 is TGTGCCAGCAGTTTCCGCCCGACAGGGGAGGTGGAGACCCAGTACTTC.

This clonotype appeared many times. This chain uses TRBV28 with TRBJ1-4, with D possibly matching TRBD1 (5 bases). Germline loops: CDR1 MDHEN, CDR2 SYDVKM. The V end was cut by 8 bases, the J end by 8 bases, with 15 bases between. The CDR3 extends over 13 amino acids. The CDR3 loop is CASEPGRGEKLFF. The CDR3 DNA reads TGTGCCAGCGAACCGGGACGTGGGGAAAAACTGTTTTTT.

In its sample, this clonotype was seen many times. V gene TRBV14 combines with J gene TRBJ1-2; 11 nucleotides align to TRBD1. The CDR3 covers 15 residues. The V gene's germline CDR1 is SGHDN and CDR2 FVKESK. Germline trimming cut 3 bases from V and 7 bases from J; bases unmatched to any gene: 7. CDR3 in amino acids: CASSQVTGTGGGYTF. CDR3 DNA: TGTGCCAGCAGCCAGGTTACCGGGACAGGGGGTGGCTACACCTTC.

Details on this clonotype: This may be a read error, as it is one base from a much larger clone. This chain links TRBV11-1 with TRBJ2-5; D unresolved. V dropped 5 bases and J dropped 0 bases, with 13 bases sitting between them. The CDR3 length is 15 residues. Germline V lookup: CDR1 SGHAT, CDR2 FQDESV (reference sequence). The CDR3 DNA follows: TGTGCCAGCAGCCATCGGAAGGGCCACCAAGAGACCCAGTACTTC. Translation gives CASSHRKGHQETQYF.

This chain links TRBV25-1 with TRBJ1-6; 8 positions match TRBD1. The V and J ends lost 6 bases and 4 bases, in that order; junction bases with no gene match: 5. Germline V gives CDR1 MGHDK, CDR2 SYGVNS. The CDR3 totals 15 residues. CDR3 loop: CASRTDRGYNSPLHF. DNA of the CDR3: TGTGCCAGCAGAACCGACAGGGGTTATAATTCACCCCTCCACTTT.

This clonotype came up a few times. V and J are TRBV7-9 and TRBJ2-1, with 7 bases lining up with TRBD1. There are 13 residues in the CDR3. Germline-derived CDR1 and CDR2 are SEHNR and FQNEAQ (reference sequence). The V and J ends lost 5 bases and 7 bases, in that order; junction bases with no gene match: 5. This chain's CDR3 is CASSQTQGNEQFF. CDR3 nucleotides: TGTGCCAGCAGCCAGACACAGGGGAATGAGCAGTTCTTC.

In its sample, this clonotype was seen many times. CDR3 in DNA: TGTGCCAGCAAATTTCCCTACCCCAGAGATGAAGCTTTCTTT. Translation: CASKFPYPRDEAFF. The chain couples TRBV6-2 or TRBV6-3 to TRBJ1-1; no definite D call. Germline V gene data show CDR1 as MNHEY and CDR2 as SVGEGT. The V gene lost 7 bases and the J gene lost 7 bases, with 19 bases spanning the gap. This CDR3 has 14 amino acids.

In its sample, this clonotype was seen a few times. V usage is TRBV20-1 and J usage is TRBJ1-1; TRBD1 matches 8 bases. The germline gives CDR1 DFQATT, CDR2 SNEGSKA (reference sequence). This CDR3 is 13 amino acids long. V lost 7 bases to trimming and J lost 3 bases; unmatched junction nucleotides: 7. CDR3 residues: CSGSTGDDTEAFF. CDR3 DNA sequence: TGCAGTGGGTCGACAGGGGACGACACTGAAGCTTTCTTT.

This chain joins TRBV7-9 and TRBJ1-2; D is perhaps TRBD1 (6 bases). The CDR3 is made up of 15 amino acids. Trimming stripped 1 base from V and 4 bases from J, with 13 bases between. The germline V gene encodes CDR1 SEHNR and CDR2 FQNEAQ (reference sequence). CDR3 nucleotides: TGTGCCAGCAGCTTAGAGGTCACAGGGCCCTATGGCTACACCTTC. Encoded protein: CASSLEVTGPYGYTF.

Of note for this clonotype: A much larger clone sits a single nucleotide away, making a read error possible. The gene calls are TRBV28 and TRBJ2-4, with 7 positions matching TRBD1. The germline gives CDR1 MDHEN, CDR2 SYDVKM. The CDR3 has 15 amino acids. Losses at the gene ends were 5 bases for V and 1 base for J; bases not matched to a gene: 5. CDR3 DNA sequence: TGTGCCAGCAGTGAACCACAGGGGGCCAAAAACATTCAGTACTTC. Protein product: CASSEPQGAKNIQYF.

This clonotype was counted at least ten times. The chain combines TRBV12-3 or TRBV12-4 with TRBJ1-2; maybe TRBD1 (6 bases). Trimming stripped 6 bases from V and 4 bases from J, with 18 bases between. CDR3 length: 15 amino acids. The CDR3 protein is CASSPPGASLYGYTF. DNA for the CDR3: TGTGCCAGCAGCCCCCCGGGGGCCTCCCTCTATGGCTACACCTTC.

This sequence joins TRBV19 and TRBJ2-7; TRBD2 matches at 7 bases. The J segment lost 6 bases and the V segment lost 1 base, leaving 9 bases of the junction unmatched. This CDR3 region has 15 residues. The germline V gene encodes CDR1 LNHDA and CDR2 SQIVND (reference sequence). The CDR3 DNA reads TGTGCCAGTAGTATAGTCGGGGGAGGGATCGGCGAGCAGTACTTC. Its translation: CASSIVGGGIGEQYF.

This chain connects TRBV25-1 to TRBJ2-7; 7 positions agree with TRBD2. J lost 3 bases, V lost 6 bases, and 5 bases had no gene match. This CDR3 region has 13 residues. CDR1 is MGHDK, CDR2 SYGVNS, per germline. The CDR3 reads CASRASGFYEQYF. The CDR3 region has the DNA TGTGCCAGCAGGGCTAGCGGCTTCTACGAGCAGTACTTC.

This sequence joins TRBV2 and TRBJ2-1; a possible D gene is TRBD2 (7 bases). From germline, CDR1 is SNHLY and CDR2 FYNNEI. The CDR3 has 14 residues. Trimming stripped 3 bases from V and 6 bases from J, with 12 bases between. CDR3 nucleotides: TGTGCCAGCAGTGAGGGGGGGCGGAGCAATGAGCAGTTCTTC. As protein: CASSEGGRSNEQFF.

J is TRBJ2-7 and V is TRBV5-1; D remains ambiguous. Deletions cut 1 base from V and 0 bases from J, with 11 bases between. CDR1 SGHRS and CDR2 YFSETQ come from the germline V gene. This CDR3 is built from 15 residues. The CDR3 loop reads CASSLRPEYSYEQYF. As DNA, the CDR3 is TGCGCCAGCAGCTTGCGGCCGGAATACTCCTACGAGCAGTACTTC.

The J gene is TRBJ1-2, the V gene TRBV30; no definite D call. The CDR3 contains 13 residues. Germline V CDR1 and CDR2: GTSNPN, SVGIG (reference sequence). Trimming took 2 bases from V and 4 from J, leaving 11 bases between them. The CDR3 loop reads CAWSPLVGYGYTF. As DNA, the CDR3 is TGTGCCTGGAGTCCCCTCGTGGGCTATGGCTACACCTTC.

Ten or more counts support this clonotype. The chain is built from TRBV12-3 or TRBV12-4 and TRBJ2-2; 7 bases map to TRBD1. The CDR3 runs 15 residues. V gave up 5 bases and J gave up 4 bases; unmatched junction bases: 7. CDR3 nucleotides: TGTGCCAGCAGTCCGACAGGGCAGATCACCGGGGAGCTGTTTTTT. The encoded protein is CASSPTGQITGELFF.

This clonotype occurred many times. V and J are TRBV5-1 and TRBJ1-1; D is uncertain. The germline CDR1 and CDR2 sequences are SGHRS and YFSETQ. V lost 2 bases, J lost 6 bases, and 14 bases lay in between. The CDR3 sequence is 14 residues long. The chain's CDR3 is CASSFGQLESEAFF. The CDR3 nucleotides are TGCGCCAGCAGCTTTGGGCAGTTGGAGTCTGAAGCTTTCTTT.

This clonotype came up a few times. This rearrangement joins TRBV7-8 to TRBJ1-1; no clear D gene. Looked up from germline, CDR1 is SGHVS and CDR2 is FQNEAQ. The V gene lost 5 bases and the J gene lost 4 bases, with 8 bases spanning the gap. The CDR3 has 12 amino acids. The CDR3 spells CASSARSTEAFF. CDR3 coding DNA: TGTGCCAGCAGCGCCCGGAGCACTGAAGCTTTCTTT.

This clonotype was picked up many times. The rearrangement joins TRBV27 to TRBJ2-5; D is unresolved. The CDR3 has 13 residues. V was shortened by 4 bases and J by 5 bases, with 11 bases between the two germline ends. Germline V lookup: CDR1 MNHEY, CDR2 SMNVEV (reference sequence). The CDR3 here is CASSSSPRETQYF. CDR3 sequence (DNA): TGTGCCAGCAGTTCCTCCCCCCGGGAGACCCAGTACTTC.

This clonotype was detected only a few times. V gene TRBV6-2 or TRBV6-3 combines with J gene TRBJ1-5, with D tentatively TRBD1 (6 bases). The CDR3 is 16 residues long. Looked up from germline, CDR1 is MNHEY and CDR2 is SVGEGT. The V end was cut by 5 bases, the J end by 1 base, with 15 bases between. This chain's CDR3 is CASSPFTGISNQPQHF. For the CDR3, the DNA is TGTGCCAGCAGTCCCTTCACAGGGATCAGCAATCAGCCCCAGCATTTT.

The rearrangement joins TRBV15 to TRBJ1-5, with D tentatively TRBD1 (5 bases). The CDR3 loop spans 15 amino acids. Germline V gene data show CDR1 as LNHNV and CDR2 as YYDKDF (reference sequence). Trimming cost V 3 bases and J 2 bases, with 11 bases left between them. CDR3 nucleotides: TGTGCCACCAGCAGGGGTCTCAGGGGCAATCAGCCCCAGCATTTT. Its translation: CATSRGLRGNQPQHF. Complete variable domain (other parts from reference TRBV15 and TRBJ1-5): DAMVIQNPRYQVTQFGKPVTLSCSQTLNHNVMYWYQQKSSQAPKLLFHYYDKDFNNEADTPDNFQSRRPNTSFCFLDIRSPGLGDTAMYLCATSRGLRGNQPQHFGDGTRLSIL.

The sample holds many counts of this clonotype. The chain links TRBV6-1 to TRBJ2-7; 10 nucleotides match TRBD1. V was clipped by 6 bases and J by 4 bases; unmatched bases: 6. CDR1 is MNHNS and CDR2 is SASEGT in the germline V gene. The CDR3 runs to 14 residues. The CDR3 loop is CASSRTGGLYEQYF. The CDR3 DNA is TGTGCCAGCAGCCGGACAGGGGGATTATACGAGCAGTACTTC.

The chain carries TRBV19 and TRBJ2-6; TRBD1 matches at 8 bases. This CDR3 has 15 residues. V lost 9 bases, J lost 0 bases, and 4 bases stayed unmatched. Germline V gene data show CDR1 as LNHDA and CDR2 as SQIVND (reference sequence). The chain's CDR3 is CASTGGNSGANVLTF. For the CDR3, the DNA is TGTGCCAGCACAGGGGGAAACTCTGGGGCCAACGTCCTGACTTTC.

The chain is built from TRBV24-1 and TRBJ1-5; 7 bases are a match to TRBD1. Germline-derived CDR1 and CDR2 are KGHDR and SFDVKD. With 3 bases clipped from V and 5 bases from J, the junction kept 9 bases outside the gene matches. The CDR3 runs 16 residues. CDR3 sequence: CATSDPRGGGDQPQHF. For the CDR3, the DNA is TGTGCCACCAGTGATCCCAGGGGGGGGGGAGATCAGCCCCAGCATTTT.

This chain joins TRBV6-1 and TRBJ2-4, with D possibly being TRBD1 or TRBD2 (5 bases each). Germline V gene data show CDR1 as MNHNS and CDR2 as SASEGT. Trimming cost V 6 bases and J 2 bases, with 20 bases left between them. This CDR3 comprises 17 residues. As DNA, the CDR3 is TGTGCCAGCAGCCCGACCTTTCGGGGCATCCCCAAAAACATTCAGTACTTC. Translating it yields CASSPTFRGIPKNIQYF.

This clonotype was observed a handful of times. This may be a read error, as it is one base from a much larger clone. The V and J genes are TRBV6-1 and TRBJ1-2; the D gene is possibly TRBD1 (6 bases). Germline CDR1 reads MNHNS; CDR2 reads SASEGT. The CDR3 has 12 residues. The CDR3 DNA reads as TGTGCCAGCAGTGCAGGGGACTATGGCCACACCTTC. It translates to CASSAGDYGHTF.

This chain uses TRBV25-1 with TRBJ1-6; no reliable D call. The CDR3 runs 14 residues. Per germline, CDR1 MGHDK and CDR2 SYGVNS. V was cut by 1 base and J by 13 bases, with 14 bases left in between. The CDR3 DNA reads TGTGCCAGCAGTGAATCGGGCGGGGATAGGCCCCTCCACTTT. Protein sequence: CASSESGGDRPLHF.